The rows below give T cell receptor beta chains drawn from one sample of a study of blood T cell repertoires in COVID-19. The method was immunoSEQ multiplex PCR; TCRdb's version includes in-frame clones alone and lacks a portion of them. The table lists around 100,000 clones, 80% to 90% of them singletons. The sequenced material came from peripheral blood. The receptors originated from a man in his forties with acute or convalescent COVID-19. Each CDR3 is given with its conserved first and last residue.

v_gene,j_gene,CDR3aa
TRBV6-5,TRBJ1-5,CASSYAGYNQPQHF
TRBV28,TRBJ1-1,CASSLMTAGPEAFF
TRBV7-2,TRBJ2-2,CASSLVARYGELFF
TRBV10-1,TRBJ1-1,CAREDRDTEAFF
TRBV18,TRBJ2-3,CASSPNRATDTQYF
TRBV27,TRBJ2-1,CASSSPSEPYNEQFF
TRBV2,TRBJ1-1,CASSETAEAFF
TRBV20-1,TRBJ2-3,CSALADTQYF
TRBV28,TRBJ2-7,CASNTRGNSYEQYF
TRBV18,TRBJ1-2,CASSPQRDSYGYTF
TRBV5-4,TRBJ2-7,CASSLGVRDRPYEQYF
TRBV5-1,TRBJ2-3,CASSLALGPTDTQYF
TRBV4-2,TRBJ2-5,CASSQDRGSPEETQYF
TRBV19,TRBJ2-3,CASNPRGTDTQYF
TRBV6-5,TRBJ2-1,CASSYSGTIYNEQFF
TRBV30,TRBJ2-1,CAWSVFGREGGNEQFF
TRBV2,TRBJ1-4,CASSLQGAREKLFF
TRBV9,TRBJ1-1,CASSAWDRGTPMNTEAFF
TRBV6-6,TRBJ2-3,CASSYVSGGAVDTQYF
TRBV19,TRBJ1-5,CASRSGGWSNQPQHF
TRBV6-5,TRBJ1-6,CASNRGGNSPLHF
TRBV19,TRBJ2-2,CASSPGPAGGTGELFF
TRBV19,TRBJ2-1,CASSIGIGTSGYNEQFF
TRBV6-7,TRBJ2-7,CASTVLGHLPRLLAGVGGVYEQYF
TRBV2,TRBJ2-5,CASLGASETQYF
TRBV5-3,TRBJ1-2,CARGDEGYTF
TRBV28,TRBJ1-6,CASSGQVSSYNSPLHF
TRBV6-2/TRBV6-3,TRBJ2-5,CASSYRGSREKTQYF
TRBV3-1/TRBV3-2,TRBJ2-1,CASSQGRSTGGPGEQFF
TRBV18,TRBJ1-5,CASSPLGQENQPQHF
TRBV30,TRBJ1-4,CAWSVPDSSEKLFF
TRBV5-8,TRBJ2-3,CASSQGGADTQYF
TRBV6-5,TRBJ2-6,CASRGEVGGANVLTF
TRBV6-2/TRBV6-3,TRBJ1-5,CASSYSTGGGSHQPQHF
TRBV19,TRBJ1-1,CASSGPGQGHPNTEAFF
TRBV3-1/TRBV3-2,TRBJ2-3,CASSPSGRLVDTQYF
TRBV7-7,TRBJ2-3,CASSSGLALMDTQYF
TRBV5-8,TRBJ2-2,CASSLEGVPGELFF
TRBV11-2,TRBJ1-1,CASSKEGTGNTEAFF
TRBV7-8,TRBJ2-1,CASSSLAGIFYNEQFF
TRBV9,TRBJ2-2,CASSVGLAGNTGELFF
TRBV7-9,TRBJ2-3,CASSHGQGRHTQYF
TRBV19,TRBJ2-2,CASRLAGGYTGELFF
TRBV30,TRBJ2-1,CAWSERVEQFF
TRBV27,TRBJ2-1,CASSNRGLTLNEQFF
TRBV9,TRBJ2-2,CASSVRQRNTGELFF
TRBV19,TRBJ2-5,CASSGGQLDRETQYF
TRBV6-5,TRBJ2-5,CASAVLRGETQYF
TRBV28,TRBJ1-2,CASSIQGGPNYGYTF
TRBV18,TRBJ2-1,CASSDGAGGYNEQFF
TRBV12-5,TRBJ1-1,CASGRDISEAFF
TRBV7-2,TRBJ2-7,CASSLGAGDWYEQYF
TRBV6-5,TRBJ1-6,CASSGRQVINSPLHF
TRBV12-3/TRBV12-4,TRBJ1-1,CASSYQMNTEAFF
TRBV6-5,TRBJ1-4,CASSYSSGEKLFF